This T cell receptor beta chain originates from a study of blood T cell repertoires in COVID-19. Seattle patients were enrolled during active infection and followed longitudinally. This CDR3 region has 16 residues. With V trimmed by 5 bases and J by 8 bases, 8 bases remained unmatched. The germline gives CDR1 MRHNA, CDR2 SNTAGT. Original processing notes: Reference gene primer amplification gave estimated nucleated cell counts. Libraries were prepared by immunoSEQ multiplex PCR; TCRdb keeps only in-frame clonotypes and omits some of them. V, J and clone size are those of that table, while D and trimming were read from the DNA. The sample carries roughly 160,000 clones, around 87% recorded once.

J is TRBJ2-1 and V is TRBV6-4, with TRBD2 identical over 14 bases. The receptor comes from a man aged 55 to 70 with COVID-19, enrolled during active disease. Sequencing input: peripheral blood. The CDR3 sequence is CASSLVGLAGVDEQFF. In DNA, the CDR3 is TGTGCCAGCAGTCTTGTGGGACTAGCGGGAGTCGATGAGCAGTTCTTC.